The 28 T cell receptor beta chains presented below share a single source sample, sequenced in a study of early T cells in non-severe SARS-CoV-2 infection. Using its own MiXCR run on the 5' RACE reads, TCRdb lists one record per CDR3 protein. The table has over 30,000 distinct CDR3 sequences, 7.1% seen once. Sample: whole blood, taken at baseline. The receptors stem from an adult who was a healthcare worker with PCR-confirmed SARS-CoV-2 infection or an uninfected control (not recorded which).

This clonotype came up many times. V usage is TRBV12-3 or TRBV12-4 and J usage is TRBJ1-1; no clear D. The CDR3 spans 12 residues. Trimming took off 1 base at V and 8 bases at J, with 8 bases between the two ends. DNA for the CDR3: TGTGCCAGCAGTTTAGGGACTTTGGAAGCTTTCTTT. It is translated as CASSLGTLEAFF.

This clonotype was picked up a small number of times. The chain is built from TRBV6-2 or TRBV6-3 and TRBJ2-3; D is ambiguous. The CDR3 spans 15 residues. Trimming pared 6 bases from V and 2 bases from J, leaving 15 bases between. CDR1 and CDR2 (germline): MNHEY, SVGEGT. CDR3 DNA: TGTGCCAGCAGCTCAGACGGTCACCCCACAGATACGCAGTATTTT. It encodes CASSSDGHPTDTQYF.

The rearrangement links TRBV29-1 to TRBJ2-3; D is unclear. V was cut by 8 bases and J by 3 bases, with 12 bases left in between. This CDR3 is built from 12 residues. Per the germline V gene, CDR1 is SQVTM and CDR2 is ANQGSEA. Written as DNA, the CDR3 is TGCAGCCCACGCTACGGGACAGATACGCAGTATTTT. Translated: CSPRYGTDTQYF.

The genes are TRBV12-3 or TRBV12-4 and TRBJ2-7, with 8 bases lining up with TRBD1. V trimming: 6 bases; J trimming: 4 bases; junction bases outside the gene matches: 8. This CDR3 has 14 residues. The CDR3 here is CASRARDRSYEQYV. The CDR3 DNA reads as TGTGCCAGCAGAGCCCGGGACAGGAGTTACGAGCAGTACGTC.

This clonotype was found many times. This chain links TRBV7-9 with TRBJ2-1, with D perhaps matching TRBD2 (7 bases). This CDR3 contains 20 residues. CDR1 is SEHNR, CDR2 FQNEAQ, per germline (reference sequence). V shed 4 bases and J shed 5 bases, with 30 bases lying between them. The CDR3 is CASSSTPSVTRGGRDNEQFF. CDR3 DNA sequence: TGTGCCAGCAGCTCCACTCCGTCCGTTACCCGCGGGGGCCGAGACAATGAGCAGTTCTTC.

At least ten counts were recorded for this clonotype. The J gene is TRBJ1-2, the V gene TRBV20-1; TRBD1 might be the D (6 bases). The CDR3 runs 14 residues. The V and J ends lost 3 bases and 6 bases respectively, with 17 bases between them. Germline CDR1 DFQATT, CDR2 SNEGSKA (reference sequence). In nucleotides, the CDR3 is TGCAGTGCTAGGACAGGCTCGTTCTCGGATGGCTACACCTTC. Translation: CSARTGSFSDGYTF.

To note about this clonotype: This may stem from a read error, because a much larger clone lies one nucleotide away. As DNA, the CDR3 is TGCGCCAGCAGCCAAGAAGGGTTTCAGGGCCATGGCTACATCTTC. Its protein product is CASSQEGFQGHGYIF. The J gene is TRBJ1-2, the V gene TRBV4-3; D perhaps matches TRBD1 (5 bases). The CDR3 loop spans 15 amino acids. Germline CDR1 LGHNA, CDR2 YSLEER.

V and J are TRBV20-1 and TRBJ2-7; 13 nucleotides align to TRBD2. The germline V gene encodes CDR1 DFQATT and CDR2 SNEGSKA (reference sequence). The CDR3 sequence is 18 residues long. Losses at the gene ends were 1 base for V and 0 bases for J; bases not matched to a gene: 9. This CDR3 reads CSARVTGTSGARSYEQYF. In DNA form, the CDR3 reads TGCAGTGCTAGAGTAACCGGGACTAGCGGGGCCCGCTCCTACGAGCAGTACTTC.

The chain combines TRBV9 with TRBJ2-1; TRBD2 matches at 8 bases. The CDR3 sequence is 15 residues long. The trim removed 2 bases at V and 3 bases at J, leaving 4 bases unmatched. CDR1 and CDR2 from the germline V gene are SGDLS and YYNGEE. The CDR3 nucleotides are TGTGCCAGCAGCGTGGACGGGAGGGACTACAATGAGCAGTTCTTC. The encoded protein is CASSVDGRDYNEQFF. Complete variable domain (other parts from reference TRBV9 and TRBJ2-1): DSGVTQTPKHLITATGQRVTLRCSPRSGDLSVYWYQQSLDQGLQFLIQYYNGEERAKGNILERFSAQQFPDLHSELNLSSLELGDSALYFCASSVDGRDYNEQFFGPGTRLTVL.

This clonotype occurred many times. For the CDR3, the DNA is TGTGCCAGTAGTCGCCCCGGACAGAAAAACAACGAGCAGTACTTC. As protein: CASSRPGQKNNEQYF. This chain uses TRBV19 with TRBJ2-7, with D perhaps matching TRBD1 (6 bases). V was clipped by 5 bases and J by 5 bases, with 19 bases between them. Germline V gene lookup returns CDR1 LNHDA and CDR2 SQIVND (reference sequence). The CDR3 covers 15 residues.

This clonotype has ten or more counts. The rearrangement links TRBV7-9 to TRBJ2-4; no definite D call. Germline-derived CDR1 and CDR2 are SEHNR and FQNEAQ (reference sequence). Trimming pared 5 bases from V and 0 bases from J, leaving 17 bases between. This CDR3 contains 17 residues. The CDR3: CASSTVDPPLAKNIQYF. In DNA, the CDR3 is TGTGCCAGCAGCACAGTGGATCCACCCTTAGCCAAAAACATTCAGTACTTC.

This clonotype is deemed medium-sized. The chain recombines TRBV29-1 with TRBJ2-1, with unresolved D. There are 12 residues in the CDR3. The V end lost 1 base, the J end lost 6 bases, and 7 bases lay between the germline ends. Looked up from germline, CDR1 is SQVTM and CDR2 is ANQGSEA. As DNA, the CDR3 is TGCAGCGTTGAAGGGCTAGTCAATGAGCAGTTCTTC. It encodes CSVEGLVNEQFF.

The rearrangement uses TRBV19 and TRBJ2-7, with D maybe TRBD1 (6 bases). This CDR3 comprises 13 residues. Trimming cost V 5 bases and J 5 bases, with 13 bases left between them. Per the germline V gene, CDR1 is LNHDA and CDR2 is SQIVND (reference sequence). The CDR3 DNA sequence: TGTGCCAGTAGTCCGAGAAGACAGGACGAGCAGTACTTC. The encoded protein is CASSPRRQDEQYF.

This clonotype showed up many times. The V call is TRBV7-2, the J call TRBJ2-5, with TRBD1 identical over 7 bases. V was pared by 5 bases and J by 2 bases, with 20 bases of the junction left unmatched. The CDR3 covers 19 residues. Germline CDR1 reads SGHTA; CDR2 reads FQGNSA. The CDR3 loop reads CASSRLKWIGGEPQETQYF. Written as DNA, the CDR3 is TGTGCCAGCAGCCGCCTGAAGTGGATAGGGGGCGAGCCGCAAGAGACCCAGTACTTC.

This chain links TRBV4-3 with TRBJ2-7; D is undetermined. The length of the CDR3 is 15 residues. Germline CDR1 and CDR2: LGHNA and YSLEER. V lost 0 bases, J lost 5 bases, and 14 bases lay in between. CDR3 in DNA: TGCGCCAGCAGCCAAGATAGTCTGGCGAGGAACGAGCAGTACTTC. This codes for CASSQDSLARNEQYF.

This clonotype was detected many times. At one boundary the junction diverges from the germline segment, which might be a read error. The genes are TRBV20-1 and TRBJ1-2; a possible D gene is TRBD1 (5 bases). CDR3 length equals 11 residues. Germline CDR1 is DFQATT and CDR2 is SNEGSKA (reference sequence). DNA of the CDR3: TGCAGTGCTAGAGATCCCGACAGAGCGGGATTC. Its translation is CSARDPDRAGF.

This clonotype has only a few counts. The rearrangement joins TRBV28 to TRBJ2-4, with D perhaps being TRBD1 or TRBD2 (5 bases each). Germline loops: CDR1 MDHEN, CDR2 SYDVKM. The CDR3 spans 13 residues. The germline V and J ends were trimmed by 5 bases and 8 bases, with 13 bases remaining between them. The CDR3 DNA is TGTGCCAGCAGTCCCCCCGGGGCGTACATTCAGTACTTC. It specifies CASSPPGAYIQYF.

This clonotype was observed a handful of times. The CDR3 DNA follows: TGTGCCAGCACCCAGGACAGATATAATGAAAAACTGTTTTTT. It encodes CASTQDRYNEKLFF. The genes are TRBV28 and TRBJ1-4; TRBD1 is a possible D gene (6 bases). Trimming removed 7 bases from V and 4 bases from J, with 13 bases in between. Germline V lookup: CDR1 MDHEN, CDR2 SYDVKM. The CDR3 runs to 14 residues.

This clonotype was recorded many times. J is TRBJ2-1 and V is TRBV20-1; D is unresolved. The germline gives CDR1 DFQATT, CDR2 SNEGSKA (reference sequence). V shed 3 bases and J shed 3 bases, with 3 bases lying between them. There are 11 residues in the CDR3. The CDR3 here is CSASGYNEQFF. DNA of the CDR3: TGCAGTGCTAGTGGCTACAATGAGCAGTTCTTC.

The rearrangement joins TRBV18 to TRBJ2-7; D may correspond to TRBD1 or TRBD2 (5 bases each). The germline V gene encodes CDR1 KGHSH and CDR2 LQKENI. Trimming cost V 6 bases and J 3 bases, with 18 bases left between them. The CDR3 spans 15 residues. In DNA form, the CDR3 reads TGTGCCAGCTCCCTCTCCCTCGGTGGGGGCTACGAGCAGTACTTC. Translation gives CASSLSLGGGYEQYF.

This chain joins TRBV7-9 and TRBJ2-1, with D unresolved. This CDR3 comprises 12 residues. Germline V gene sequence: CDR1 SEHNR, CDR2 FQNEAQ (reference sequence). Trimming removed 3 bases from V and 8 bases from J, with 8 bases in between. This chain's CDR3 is CASSLDVYEQFF. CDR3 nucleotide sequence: TGTGCCAGCAGCTTGGACGTATATGAGCAGTTCTTC. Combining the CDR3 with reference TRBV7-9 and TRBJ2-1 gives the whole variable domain DTGVSQNPRHKITKRGQNVTFRCDPISEHNRLYWYRQTLGQGPEFLTYFQNEAQLEKSRLLSDRFSAERPKGSFSTLEIQRTEQGDSAMYLCASSLDVYEQFFGPGTRLTVL.

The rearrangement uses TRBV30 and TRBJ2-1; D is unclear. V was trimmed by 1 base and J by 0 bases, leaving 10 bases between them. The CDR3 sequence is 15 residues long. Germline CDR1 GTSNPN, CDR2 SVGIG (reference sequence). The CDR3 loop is CAWSEGSSSYNEQFF. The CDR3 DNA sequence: TGTGCCTGGAGTGAGGGTTCGAGCTCCTACAATGAGCAGTTCTTC.

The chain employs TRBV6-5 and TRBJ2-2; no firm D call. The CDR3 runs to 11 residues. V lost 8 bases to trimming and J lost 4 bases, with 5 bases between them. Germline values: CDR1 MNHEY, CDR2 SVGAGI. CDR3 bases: TGTGCCAGCCGGTCCACCGGGGAGCTGTTTTTT. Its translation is CASRSTGELFF.

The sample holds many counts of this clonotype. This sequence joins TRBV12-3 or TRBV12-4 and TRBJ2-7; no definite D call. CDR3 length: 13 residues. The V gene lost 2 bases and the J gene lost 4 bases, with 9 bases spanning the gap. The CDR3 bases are TGTGCCAGCAGTTTAAGTTCCTTATACGAGCAGTACTTC. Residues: CASSLSSLYEQYF.

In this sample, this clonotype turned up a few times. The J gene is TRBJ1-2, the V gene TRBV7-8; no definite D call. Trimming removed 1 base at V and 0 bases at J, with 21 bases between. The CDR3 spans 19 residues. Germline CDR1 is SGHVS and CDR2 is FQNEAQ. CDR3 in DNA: TGTGCCAGCAGCTTAGGGCTCTCCAGGCCACCAGGCTCTAACTATGGCTACACCTTC. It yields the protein CASSLGLSRPPGSNYGYTF.

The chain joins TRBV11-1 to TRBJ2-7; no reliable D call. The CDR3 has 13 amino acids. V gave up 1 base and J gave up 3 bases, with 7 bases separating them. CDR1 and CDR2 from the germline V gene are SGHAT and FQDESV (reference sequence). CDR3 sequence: CASSLGLDYEQYV. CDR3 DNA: TGTGCCAGCAGCTTAGGACTGGACTACGAGCAGTACGTC.

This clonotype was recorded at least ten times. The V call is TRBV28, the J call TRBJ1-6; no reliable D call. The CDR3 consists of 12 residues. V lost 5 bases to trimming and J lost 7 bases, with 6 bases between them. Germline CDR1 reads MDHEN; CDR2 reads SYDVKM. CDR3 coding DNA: TGTGCCAGCAGTCGAATGAATTCACCCCTCCACTTT. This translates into CASSRMNSPLHF.

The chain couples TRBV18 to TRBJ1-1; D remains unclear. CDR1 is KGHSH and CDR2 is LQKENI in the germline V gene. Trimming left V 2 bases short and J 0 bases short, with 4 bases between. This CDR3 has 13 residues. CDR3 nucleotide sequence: TGTGCCAGCTCACCAGGGATGAACACTGAAGCTTTCTTT. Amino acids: CASSPGMNTEAFF.